A single TCR beta chain is shown here with its context. Its antigen is not yet known. No quality values exist for individual bases; no much larger clone is one base distant. From cysteine to phenylalanine, the CDR3 is 15 amino acids long. The DNA shown is the 45-base CDR3, in frame from base 1. CDR1 and CDR2 are read off the germline V gene as MGHDK and SYGVNS. V drops 6 bases and J drops 4 bases, leaving 17 bases in between. This sample was taken from a study of post-analysis software for immune sequencing data (dated by TCRdb to between 2015 and 2017). The study in broad terms: Relapsing-remitting, secondary progressive and progressive-relapsing multiple sclerosis were recorded as disease courses, and subtype annotation was lacking for some patients. A subset of samples was prepared in parallel using single-end sample barcoding, then pooled and co-amplified after Illumina adapter ligation. Patient repertoires were compared against about a dozen previously published healthy control repertoires from donors aged about 6 to 26 years.

Library method: PCR. The sequencing machine was an Illumina HiSeq 2500. To reduce PCR and sequencing biases, unique molecular identifiers were incorporated into the TCR beta cDNA libraries. Roughly 500,000 cDNA molecules were obtained for every 1 to 10 million input T cells, so each molecule roughly corresponded to one T cell. The patient libraries were prepared and sequenced with the same protocol used for the earlier healthy control dataset. Samples belonging to the same batch were prepared together, multiplexed and sequenced on a shared HiSeq lane. The paper's processing steps were these. Raw barcoded reads were processed with MIGEC, and single-read molecular identifier groups were discarded before consensus assembly and CDR3 extraction. VDJtools was used for post-analysis of the clonotype tables, with diversity normalized by down-sampling every dataset to the smallest sample size. To correct batch-related cross-sample contamination, repertoire overlap clustering matched CDR3 amino acid sequences but not nucleotide sequences. The raw public reads went through TCRdb reprocessing: fastp at Q25, MiXCR clone calling, in-frame beta chains kept. Rows matching on CDR3 protein sequence are summarized as one entry with the most common DNA and genes. What appears here as the V and J calls and clone size reflects TCRdb's work, not the paper's. The sample includes a few hundred thousand distinct CDR3 sequences, with around a third observed a single time. The ten biggest clones cover roughly 12% of the sample.

Results and caveats for the whole study, not just this receptor: When samples were clustered directly using the F measure, samples prepared in the same batch co-clustered strongly, which prompted a batch-effect correction. Significantly higher frequencies in patients than in controls were found for roughly 5 TRBV segments, including TRBV5-6, TRBV5-1 and TRBV20-1. The multiple sclerosis patient group was slightly younger than the control group. Significantly lower normalized Chao1 diversity was found in multiple sclerosis patients than in controls, suggesting substantial peripheral T-cell clonal expansion.

TCR beta repertoires were profiled from peripheral blood of more than ten young patients with multiple sclerosis to demonstrate the VDJtools post-analysis software. Multiple sclerosis patients were children and adolescents aged about 6 to 15 years. The TCR comes from a girl under 18 with multiple sclerosis. The sample comprised blood. The rearranged segments are TRBV25-1 and TRBJ2-3, and the D gene may be TRBD2, 7 bases matching. The CDR3 reads CASRNRGEGADTQYF. In nucleotides, the sequence is TGTGCCAGCAGAAACCGAGGGGAGGGGGCAGATACGCAGTATTTT.